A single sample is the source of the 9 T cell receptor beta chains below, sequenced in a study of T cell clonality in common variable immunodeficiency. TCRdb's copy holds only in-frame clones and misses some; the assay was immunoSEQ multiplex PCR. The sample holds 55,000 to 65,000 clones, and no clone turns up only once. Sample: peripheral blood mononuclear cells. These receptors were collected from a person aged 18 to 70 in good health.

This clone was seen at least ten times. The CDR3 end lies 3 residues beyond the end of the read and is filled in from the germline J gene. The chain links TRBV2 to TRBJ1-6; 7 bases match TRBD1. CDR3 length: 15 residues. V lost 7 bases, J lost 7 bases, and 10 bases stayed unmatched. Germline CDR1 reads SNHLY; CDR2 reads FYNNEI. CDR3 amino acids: CASTEEGAQNSPLHF. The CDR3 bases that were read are TGTGCCAGCACCGAAGAGGGGGCTCAAAATTCACCC.

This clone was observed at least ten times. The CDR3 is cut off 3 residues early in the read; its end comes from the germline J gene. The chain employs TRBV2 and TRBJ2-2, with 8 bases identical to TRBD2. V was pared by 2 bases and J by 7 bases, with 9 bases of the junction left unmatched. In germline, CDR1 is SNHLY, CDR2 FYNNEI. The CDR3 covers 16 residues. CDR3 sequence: CASSESAGVGSGELFF. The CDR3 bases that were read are TGTGCCAGCAGTGAATCAGCGGGAGTGGGTAGCGGGGAG. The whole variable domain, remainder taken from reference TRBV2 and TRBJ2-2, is EPEVTQTPSHQVTQMGQEVILRCVPISNHLYFYWYRQILGQKVEFLVSFYNNEISEKSEIFDDQFSVERPDGSNFTLKIRSTKLEDSAMYFCASSESAGVGSGELFFGEGSRLTVL.

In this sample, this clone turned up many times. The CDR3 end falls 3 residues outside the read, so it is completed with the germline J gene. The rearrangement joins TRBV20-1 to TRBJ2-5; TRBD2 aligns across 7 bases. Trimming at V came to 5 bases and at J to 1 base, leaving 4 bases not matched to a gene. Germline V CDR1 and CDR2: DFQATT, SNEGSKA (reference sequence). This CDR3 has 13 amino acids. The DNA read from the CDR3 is TGCAGTGCTTGGGACTATCGCCAAGAGACC. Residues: CSAWDYRQET. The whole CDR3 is CSAWDYRQETQYF.

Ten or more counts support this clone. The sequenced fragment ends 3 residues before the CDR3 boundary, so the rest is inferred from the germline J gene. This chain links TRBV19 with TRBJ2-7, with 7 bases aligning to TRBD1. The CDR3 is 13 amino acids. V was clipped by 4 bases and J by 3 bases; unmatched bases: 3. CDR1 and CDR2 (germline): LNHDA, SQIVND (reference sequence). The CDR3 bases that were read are TGTGCCAGTAGTAAGGGACAGAGCTACGAG. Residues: CASSKGQSYE. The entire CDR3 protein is CASSKGQSYEQYF.

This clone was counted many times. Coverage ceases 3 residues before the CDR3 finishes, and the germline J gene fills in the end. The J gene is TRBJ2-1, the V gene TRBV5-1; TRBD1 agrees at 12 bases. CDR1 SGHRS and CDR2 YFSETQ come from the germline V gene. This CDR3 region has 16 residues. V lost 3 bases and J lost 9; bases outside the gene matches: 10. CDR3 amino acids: CASSSNPGQGAGEQFF. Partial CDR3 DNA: TGCGCCAGCAGCTCCAACCCGGGACAGGGGGCAGGTGAG.

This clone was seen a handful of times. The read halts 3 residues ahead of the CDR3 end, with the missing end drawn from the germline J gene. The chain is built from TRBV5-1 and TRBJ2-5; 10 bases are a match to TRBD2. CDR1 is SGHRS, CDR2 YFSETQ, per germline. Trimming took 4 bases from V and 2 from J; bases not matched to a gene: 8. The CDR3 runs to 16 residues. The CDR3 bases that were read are TGCGCCAGCAGCCCCGCAGCGGGAGGGCGTCAAGAGACC. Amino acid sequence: CASSPAAGGRQET. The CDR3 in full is CASSPAAGGRQETQYF.

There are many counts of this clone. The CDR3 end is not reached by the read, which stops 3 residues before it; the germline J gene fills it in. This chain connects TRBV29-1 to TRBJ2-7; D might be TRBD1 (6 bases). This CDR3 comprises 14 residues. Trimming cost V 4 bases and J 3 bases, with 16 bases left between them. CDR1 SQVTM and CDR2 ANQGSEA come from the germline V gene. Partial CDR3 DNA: TGCAGCGTTGTTCAAGCAGGGGCCGTCTACGAG. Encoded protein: CSVVQAGAVYE. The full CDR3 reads CSVVQAGAVYEQYF.

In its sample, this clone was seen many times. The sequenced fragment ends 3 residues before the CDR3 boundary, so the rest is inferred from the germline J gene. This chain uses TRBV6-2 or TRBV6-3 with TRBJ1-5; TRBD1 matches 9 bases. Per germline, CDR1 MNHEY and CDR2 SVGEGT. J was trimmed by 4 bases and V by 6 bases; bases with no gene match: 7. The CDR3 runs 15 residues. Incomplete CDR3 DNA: TGTGCCAGCAGACTCCGGGACAGGGCTAATCAGCCC. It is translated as CASRLRDRANQP. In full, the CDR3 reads CASRLRDRANQPQHF.

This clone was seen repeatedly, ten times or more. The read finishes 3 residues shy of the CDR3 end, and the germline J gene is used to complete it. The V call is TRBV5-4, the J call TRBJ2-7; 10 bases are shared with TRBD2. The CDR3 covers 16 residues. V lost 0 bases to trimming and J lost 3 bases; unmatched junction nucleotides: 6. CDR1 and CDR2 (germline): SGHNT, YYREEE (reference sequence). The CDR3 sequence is CASSLGGSSGSYEQYF. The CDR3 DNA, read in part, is TGTGCCAGCAGCTTGGGCGGGTCTAGCGGGAGCTACGAG.